This is a list of T cell receptor beta chains from one sample in a study of T cell responses to AZD1222 COVID-19 vaccine. Clones were read by immunoSEQ multiplex PCR, and TCRdb kept only the in-frame ones, dropping some. The table records some 100,000 clones, more than 75% of them present only once. Sequenced here: peripheral blood, sampled 28 days after the second AZD1222 dose. The receptor set was obtained from an adult who received the AZD1222 COVID-19 vaccine. The CDR3 runs from the conserved cysteine through the conserved F or W. D genes are given only for firm matches. Clone sizes are given selectively: once, few, many, or a class where the clone is expanded.

clone_size j_call v_call d_call cdr3_aa cdr3_nt
NA TRBJ2-2 TRBV6-2/TRBV6-3 TRBD2 CASSNLAGTGELFF TGTGCCAGCAGTAACTTAGCGGGAACCGGGGAGCTGTTTTTT
NA TRBJ1-5 TRBV7-2 TRBD1 CASSSGQGAQPQHF TGTGCCAGCAGCTCGGGACAGGGGGCTCAGCCCCAGCATTTT
NA TRBJ1-2 TRBV29-1 TRBD1 CSVPSGGYGYTF TGCAGCGTCCCCTCAGGGGGCTATGGCTACACCTTC
many TRBJ1-1 TRBV6-2/TRBV6-3 NA CASSYRREVTEAFF TGTGCCAGCAGTTACCGCAGGGAGGTCACTGAAGCTTTCTTT
NA TRBJ2-7 TRBV4-2 TRBD2 CASSQEGGRENEQYF TGTGCCAGCAGCCAAGAGGGAGGGAGGGAAAACGAGCAGTACTTC
NA TRBJ2-1 TRBV7-2 TRBD1 CASSPRTGFNEQFF TGTGCCAGCAGCCCCCGGACAGGATTCAATGAGCAGTTCTTC
NA TRBJ1-1 TRBV4-1 TRBD1 CASSQESTGLNTEAFF TGCGCCAGCAGCCAAGAGTCGACAGGGTTGAACACTGAAGCTTTCTTT
NA TRBJ1-2 TRBV5-6 NA CASRPRQITDGYTF TGTGCCAGCAGGCCGAGACAGATAACGGATGGCTACACCTTC
NA TRBJ2-3 TRBV11-1 TRBD1 CASSPRQGLRTDTQYF TGTGCCAGCAGCCCCCGACAGGGTCTGCGCACAGATACGCAGTATTTT
NA TRBJ2-7 TRBV25-1 NA CASSDTAGGSPYEQYF TGTGCCAGCAGTGATACTGCCGGCGGCAGCCCCTACGAGCAGTACTTC
NA TRBJ1-1 TRBV19 TRBD1 CASSIGLRTGWNTEAFF TGTGCCAGTAGTATTGGGTTGAGGACAGGGTGGAACACTGAAGCTTTCTTT
NA TRBJ2-3 TRBV7-9 TRBD2 CASSPTSGRARTQYF TGTGCCAGCAGTCCTACTAGCGGGAGGGCAAGGACGCAGTATTTT
NA TRBJ1-5 TRBV5-1 TRBD1 CASSPGGLFHQPQHF TGCGCCAGCAGCCCAGGGGGCCTCTTCCATCAGCCCCAGCATTTT
NA TRBJ2-6 TRBV5-1 NA CASSLAQSSGANVLTF TGCGCCAGCAGCTTGGCGCAATCCTCTGGGGCCAACGTCCTGACTTTC
NA TRBJ1-5 TRBV18 NA CASSLTGGGGNQPQHF TGTGCCAGCTCACTTACCGGGGGAGGCGGCAATCAGCCCCAGCATTTT
NA TRBJ2-7 TRBV18 TRBD2 CASSPGLAGAGSYEQYF TGTGCCAGCTCACCTGGACTAGCGGGAGCAGGGTCCTACGAGCAGTACTTC
NA TRBJ1-1 TRBV30 NA CAGAKNTEAFF TGTGCCGGAGCCAAGAACACTGAAGCTTTCTTT
few TRBJ1-2 TRBV5-6 TRBD1 CASSLWTGDSYTF TGTGCCAGCAGCTTGTGGACAGGGGATAGCTACACCTTC
NA TRBJ1-6 TRBV30 NA CAWAGVNSPLHF TGTGCCTGGGCGGGGGTTAATTCACCCCTCCACTTT
NA TRBJ2-5 TRBV6-5 NA CASNVAVRGTQYF TGTGCCAGCAACGTGGCAGTCCGGGGGACCCAGTACTTC
NA TRBJ2-5 TRBV7-3 NA CASSPTGLQETQYF TGTGCCAGCAGCCCCACAGGGCTCCAAGAGACCCAGTACTTC
NA TRBJ2-7 TRBV6-2/TRBV6-3 NA CASSYSDVYEQYF TGTGCCAGCAGTTACTCGGACGTTTACGAGCAGTACTTC
NA TRBJ2-2 TRBV13 TRBD2 CASSSGEGTTGELFF TGTGCCAGCAGCTCCGGGGAGGGAACCACCGGGGAGCTGTTTTTT
once TRBJ2-1 TRBV12-3/TRBV12-4 NA CASSLRLEQFF TGTGCCAGCAGTTTGAGGCTTGAGCAGTTCTTC
NA TRBJ2-7 TRBV28 NA CASRLDTSYEQYF TGTGCCAGCAGGCTGGACACCTCCTACGAGCAGTACTTC
NA TRBJ1-2 TRBV20-1 NA CSASKGDYGYTF TGCAGTGCTAGTAAAGGGGACTATGGCTACACCTTC
NA TRBJ2-3 TRBV7-9 NA CASSLSSSLDTQYF TGTGCCAGCAGCTTAAGCTCGAGCCTGGATACGCAGTATTTT
NA TRBJ2-2 TRBV6-2/TRBV6-3 TRBD2 CASSFPSGSSTGELFF TGTGCCAGCAGTTTCCCTAGCGGGAGTAGCACCGGGGAGCTGTTTTTT
NA TRBJ1-6 TRBV19 NA CATKELGSSYNSPLHF TGTGCCACTAAGGAGCTTGGGAGCTCCTATAATTCACCCCTCCACTTT
NA TRBJ1-4 TRBV5-8 NA CASSLAGSGYEKLFF TGTGCCAGCAGCTTGGCCGGTTCTGGGTATGAAAAACTGTTTTTT
NA TRBJ1-5 TRBV6-4 NA CASSDSGGGQPQHF TGTGCCAGCAGTGACTCGGGCGGTGGTCAGCCCCAGCATTTT
NA TRBJ2-7 TRBV27 TRBD1 CASSFRQGPPTYEQYF TGTGCCAGCAGTTTCCGACAGGGACCACCTACCTACGAGCAGTACTTC
NA TRBJ1-1 TRBV4-3 NA CASSPGLLTTEAFF TGCGCCAGCAGCCCGGGACTTTTGACCACTGAAGCTTTCTTT
NA TRBJ1-1 TRBV6-1 NA CASSEAQRQLNTEAFF TGTGCCAGCAGTGAAGCGCAGCGTCAACTGAACACTGAAGCTTTCTTT
once TRBJ2-1 TRBV6-2/TRBV6-3 NA CASSLGFYPFNEQFF TGTGCCAGCAGCCTAGGGTTTTACCCCTTCAATGAGCAGTTCTTC
NA TRBJ1-4 TRBV2 NA CASSPRTLREKLFF TGTGCCAGCAGTCCCCGGACATTGCGGGAAAAACTGTTTTTT
NA TRBJ1-2 TRBV18 NA CASSLDWVSGGGYTF TGTGCCAGCTCACTCGACTGGGTTTCGGGTGGTGGCTACACCTTC
NA TRBJ1-6 TRBV2 NA CASRAERTKSSYNSPLHF TGTGCCAGCAGGGCCGAGAGGACCAAGAGCTCCTATAATTCACCCCTCCACTTT
few TRBJ2-7 TRBV7-2 NA CASSLRPWAATRGPYEQYF TGTGCCAGCAGCCTGAGGCCGTGGGCCGCGACCCGGGGGCCCTACGAGCAGTACTTC
NA TRBJ2-2 TRBV28 NA CASSSPAGVGFRELFF TGTGCCAGCAGCTCCCCAGCCGGAGTGGGGTTCAGGGAGCTGTTTTTT
NA TRBJ1-6 TRBV12-5 NA CASGSPGPYNSPLHF TGTGCTAGTGGTTCCCCGGGCCCTTATAATTCACCCCTCCACTTT
NA TRBJ1-6 TRBV12-5 NA CASGLVLSELSGGRFNSPLHF TGTGCTAGTGGTTTGGTACTTTCTGAGTTGAGTGGGGGCCGTTTCAATTCACCCCTCCACTTT
NA TRBJ2-1 TRBV4-1 NA CASSHAGQSNEQFF TGCGCCAGCAGCCACGCAGGGCAGAGTAATGAGCAGTTCTTC
once TRBJ2-7 TRBV12-3/TRBV12-4 NA CASSLGRSYEQYF TGTGCCAGCAGTTTGGGCCGTTCCTACGAGCAGTACTTC
NA TRBJ1-6 TRBV5-1 TRBD1 CASRRDSSYNSPLHF TGCGCCAGCCGGCGGGACAGCTCCTATAATTCACCCCTCCACTTT
NA TRBJ1-3 TRBV29-1 NA CSVADGVGSGNTIYF TGCAGCGTGGCCGATGGGGTAGGATCTGGAAACACCATATATTTT
NA TRBJ2-6 TRBV14 NA CASSQISGANVLTF TGTGCCAGCAGCCAAATCTCTGGGGCCAACGTCCTGACTTTC
NA TRBJ2-1 TRBV5-1 NA CASSLAGTAAHEQFF TGCGCCAGCAGCTTGGCCGGGACCGCTGCTCATGAGCAGTTCTTC
NA TRBJ1-3 TRBV5-1 TRBD1 CASSLDRGDSGNTIYF TGCGCCAGCAGCCTCGACAGGGGAGACTCTGGAAACACCATATATTTT
NA TRBJ2-2 TRBV5-1 TRBD2 CASSLEAGNTGELFF TGCGCCAGCAGCTTGGAAGCGGGAAACACCGGGGAGCTGTTTTTT
NA TRBJ1-1 TRBV6-5 TRBD1 CASSRDREITEAFF TGTGCCAGCAGCCGGGACAGGGAGATCACTGAAGCTTTCTTT
NA TRBJ1-4 TRBV6-2/TRBV6-3 TRBD1 CASSPAGQDNEKLFF TGTGCCAGCAGCCCTGCGGGACAGGATAATGAAAAACTGTTTTTT
NA TRBJ2-1 TRBV24-1 TRBD2 CATSETGGSNEQFF TGTGCCACCAGTGAAACGGGGGGGAGCAATGAGCAGTTCTTC
few TRBJ1-2 TRBV2 TRBD1 CASSPDRESTGYTF TGTGCCAGCAGTCCTGACAGGGAATCGACTGGCTACACCTTC
NA TRBJ1-3 TRBV4-1 NA CASSQGAASGNTIYF TGCGCCAGCAGCCAAGGGGCAGCCTCTGGAAACACCATATATTTT
NA TRBJ1-4 TRBV28 NA CASNKQGATNEKLFF TGTGCCAGCAACAAACAGGGAGCAACTAATGAAAAACTGTTTTTT
NA TRBJ2-7 TRBV15 NA CATSRVSSGGLYEQYF TGTGCCACCAGCAGAGTTAGTTCAGGGGGGTTGTACGAGCAGTACTTC